These 29 T cell receptor beta chains originate from one sample sequenced in a study of T cell repertoires in cytomegalovirus infection. TCRdb re-called the reads with MiXCR, one entry per CDR3 protein. The table includes about 700,000 distinct CDR3 sequences, roughly 36% detected once. Which antigens these TCRs recognize remains unknown. Source: cultured PBMCs, taken from culture after CMV antigen stimulation. The receptors were sampled from a human donor in good health (CMV status not recorded). Some clones in this sample may be carry-over from other donors' samples.

The CDR3 nucleotides are TGTGCCAGCACCGCAGCTTACGAGCAGTACTTC. It codes for CASTAAYEQYF. The chain combines TRBV6-1 with TRBJ2-7; no clear D gene. Germline V lookup: CDR1 MNHNS, CDR2 SASEGT. This CDR3 has 11 residues. The V gene lost 7 bases and the J gene lost 4 bases, with 8 bases spanning the gap.

The CDR3 here is CASGSLNEQFF. CDR3 bases: TGTGCCTCGGGGAGTCTGAATGAGCAGTTCTTC. The chain has TRBV10-3 and TRBJ2-1, with D possibly matching TRBD2 (5 bases). Trimming left V 11 bases short and J 7 bases short, with 12 bases between. The CDR3 contains 11 residues. Germline CDR1 is ENHRY and CDR2 is SYGVKD.

The sample holds a few counts of this clonotype. J is TRBJ2-2 and V is TRBV6-1; 7 positions agree with TRBD2. The CDR3 sequence is 16 residues long. Trimming cost V 8 bases and J 4 bases; bases outside gene matches: 13. Germline loops: CDR1 MNHNS, CDR2 SASEGT. CDR3: CASWDYSIFSTGELFF. The DNA for the CDR3 is TGTGCCAGCTGGGACTACAGTATTTTTAGCACCGGGGAGCTGTTTTTT.

This clonotype was counted many times. The junction differs from germline at one of its ends, possibly a read error. This chain connects TRBV7-2 to TRBJ2-5; D is possibly TRBD2 (7 bases). CDR1 SGHTA and CDR2 FQGNSA come from the germline V gene. The CDR3 sequence is 18 residues long. CDR3: CASSLAPIQGGGRETQYF. CDR3 coding DNA: TGTGCCAGCAGCCTAGCCCCAATCCAAGGGGGGGGGAGGGAGACCCAGTACTTC. The whole variable domain, filled in from reference TRBV7-2 and TRBJ2-5, reads GAGVSQSPSNKVTEKGKDVELRCDPISGHTALYWYRQSLGQGLEFLIYFQGNSAPDKSGLPSDRFSAERTGGSVSTLTIQRTQQEDSAVYLCASSLAPIQGGGRETQYFGPGTRLLVL.

This clonotype was recorded many times. This chain uses TRBV7-2 with TRBJ2-5; TRBD2 agrees at 7 bases. The ends lost 1 base at V and 0 bases at J; junction bases unmatched: 5. CDR3 length equals 16 residues. Germline values: CDR1 SGHTA, CDR2 FQGNSA. The chain's CDR3 is CASSLVSGAYQETQYF. CDR3 sequence (DNA): TGTGCCAGCAGCTTAGTAAGCGGGGCGTACCAAGAGACCCAGTACTTC. Combining the CDR3 with reference TRBV7-2 and TRBJ2-5 gives the whole variable domain GAGVSQSPSNKVTEKGKDVELRCDPISGHTALYWYRQSLGQGLEFLIYFQGNSAPDKSGLPSDRFSAERTGGSVSTLTIQRTQQEDSAVYLCASSLVSGAYQETQYFGPGTRLLVL.

This rearrangement joins TRBV7-7 to TRBJ2-1; tentatively, D is TRBD2 (5 bases). Germline V CDR1 and CDR2: SSHAT, FNYEAQ (reference sequence). Trimming took off 5 bases at V and 4 bases at J, with 12 bases between the two ends. The CDR3 is made up of 14 amino acids. This chain's CDR3 is CASSPEGPYNEQFF. The CDR3 DNA reads as TGTGCCAGCAGCCCCGAGGGTCCTTACAATGAGCAGTTCTTC.

The V gene is TRBV2, the J gene TRBJ2-3, with 7 bases aligning to TRBD1. CDR3 length: 12 amino acids. The germline V gene encodes CDR1 SNHLY and CDR2 FYNNEI. The V and J ends lost 10 bases and 9 bases, in that order; junction bases with no gene match: 10. The CDR3 DNA reads TGTGCCATCCCCACCAGGGGGATGACGCAGTATTTT. Its protein product is CAIPTRGMTQYF.

V and J are TRBV20-1 and TRBJ1-3; no firm D call. V was trimmed by 2 bases and J by 0 bases, leaving 17 bases between them. The CDR3 is 17 amino acids. Germline-derived CDR1 and CDR2 are DFQATT and SNEGSKA (reference sequence). The CDR3 reads CSARSHKQRHSGNTIYF. The CDR3 DNA is TGCAGTGCTAGATCCCATAAACAGAGGCACTCTGGAAACACCATATATTTT.

The chain has TRBV20-1 and TRBJ2-1; 8 bases align to TRBD2. The germline V gene has CDR1 DFQATT and CDR2 SNEGSKA (reference sequence). J lost 0 bases, V lost 5 bases, and 6 bases had no gene match. The CDR3 contains 15 residues. The DNA of the CDR3 is TGCAGTGCTCTTCCTAGCGGGCACTCCTACAATGAGCAGTTCTTC. It is translated as CSALPSGHSYNEQFF.

This clonotype occurred many times. This chain joins TRBV7-2 and TRBJ2-3; maybe TRBD2 (6 bases). Trimming pared 3 bases from V and 1 base from J, leaving 11 bases between. This CDR3 is built from 15 residues. Germline V gene sequence: CDR1 SGHTA, CDR2 FQGNSA. The CDR3: CASSFKSGGTDTQYF. CDR3 nucleotide sequence: TGTGCCAGCAGCTTCAAGTCGGGGGGCACAGATACGCAGTATTTT.

V is TRBV20-1 and J is TRBJ2-7, with D perhaps matching TRBD1 or TRBD2 (5 bases each). The V and J ends lost 6 bases and 2 bases respectively, with 17 bases between them. Germline lookup yields CDR1 DFQATT and CDR2 SNEGSKA (reference sequence). There are 14 residues in the CDR3. CDR3 residues: CSAMVGAQPYEQYF. The CDR3 DNA reads TGCAGTGCAATGGTCGGGGCCCAACCCTACGAGCAGTACTTC.

The CDR3 sequence: CASRGPLPYEQYF. DNA of the CDR3: TGTGCCAGCAGAGGTCCTTTACCCTACGAGCAGTACTTC. This chain joins TRBV6-5 and TRBJ2-7; D is uncertain. This CDR3 has 13 amino acids. V lost 6 bases and J lost 2, with 11 bases in between. Germline V gives CDR1 MNHEY, CDR2 SVGAGI.

V and J are TRBV20-1 and TRBJ2-1, with 11 positions matching TRBD2. The V and J ends lost 0 bases and 0 bases, in that order; junction bases with no gene match: 4. The CDR3 consists of 17 residues. CDR1 DFQATT and CDR2 SNEGSKA come from the germline V gene (reference sequence). The CDR3 here is CSAREEGLAASYNEQFF. Written as DNA, the CDR3 is TGCAGTGCTAGAGAAGAGGGACTAGCGGCCTCCTACAATGAGCAGTTCTTC.

V is TRBV7-9 and J is TRBJ2-4, with 7 nucleotides matching TRBD2. J was trimmed by 1 base and V by 5 bases; bases with no gene match: 5. There are 15 residues in the CDR3. Looked up from germline, CDR1 is SEHNR and CDR2 is FQNEAQ (reference sequence). DNA of the CDR3: TGTGCCAGCAGCCGCCCCGGGGGGGCCAAAAACATTCAGTACTTC. The encoded protein is CASSRPGGAKNIQYF.

The chain joins TRBV5-5 to TRBJ1-1; tentative D call: TRBD1 (5 bases). From germline, CDR1 is SGHKS and CDR2 YYEKEE (reference sequence). The CDR3 totals 14 residues. Trimming pared 0 bases from V and 4 bases from J, leaving 10 bases between. The CDR3 is CASSLDGGVTEAFF. CDR3 nucleotides: TGTGCCAGCAGCTTGGATGGGGGGGTCACTGAAGCTTTCTTT.

For the CDR3, the DNA is TGCGCCAGCAGCCAGGGACAGGTAAAGACTGAAGCTTTCTTT. Encoded protein: CASSQGQVKTEAFF. This chain connects TRBV4-1 to TRBJ1-1, with 8 bases aligning to TRBD1. The CDR3 is 14 amino acids. J gave up 5 bases and V 3 bases, and 5 bases lay outside the gene matches. Germline lookup yields CDR1 MGHRA and CDR2 YSYEKL.

The chain recombines TRBV2 with TRBJ2-2; D ambiguous. The CDR3 consists of 13 residues. From germline, CDR1 is SNHLY and CDR2 FYNNEI. Trimming shortened V by 5 bases and J by 4 bases, and 8 bases separated the two germline ends. The CDR3 nucleotides read TGTGCCAGCAGTAATACGGCCACCGGGGAGCTGTTTTTT. Translating gives CASSNTATGELFF.

V and J are TRBV20-1 and TRBJ2-7, with a tentative D call TRBD1 (5 bases). The CDR3 runs to 12 residues. V was clipped by 4 bases and J by 0 bases, with 7 bases between them. From germline, CDR1 is DFQATT and CDR2 SNEGSKA (reference sequence). CDR3 sequence reads: CSAKGNSYEQYF. CDR3 coding DNA: TGCAGTGCTAAGGGGAACTCCTACGAGCAGTACTTC.

V and J are TRBV5-3 and TRBJ2-7; no definite D call. TRBV5-3 is flagged as an ORF with uncertain function. This CDR3 spans 15 amino acids. V was shortened by 8 bases and J by 5 bases, with 23 bases between the two germline ends. CDR3 in DNA: TGTGCCAGCAGCCCACGCCCGACGGCGACACACGAGCAGTACTTC. It is translated as CASSPRPTATHEQYF.

The chain carries TRBV6-2 or TRBV6-3 and TRBJ2-7; 8 bases fit TRBD2. J lost 5 bases, V lost 0 bases, and 9 bases had no gene match. Per germline, CDR1 MNHEY and CDR2 SVGEGT. The CDR3 is made up of 16 amino acids. CDR3 bases: TGTGCCAGCAGTTACTCCGGGGGAGCGGGAGACGACGAGCAGTACTTC. Encoded protein: CASSYSGGAGDDEQYF.

In DNA, the CDR3 is TGTGCCAGCAGTGAACTCTACTACAATGAGCAGTTCTTC. Encoded protein: CASSELYYNEQFF. V usage is TRBV2 and J usage is TRBJ2-1; D is undetermined. The ends were cut back, 2 bases at V and 3 bases at J, with 5 bases in the middle. Germline V CDR1 and CDR2: SNHLY, FYNNEI. CDR3 size: 13 residues.

This clonotype has just a few counts. The chain is built from TRBV6-1 and TRBJ2-5; D call uncertain. This CDR3 comprises 14 residues. V was trimmed by 0 bases and J by 5 bases, leaving 10 bases between them. The germline gives CDR1 MNHNS, CDR2 SASEGT. This chain's CDR3 is CASSEAIQTETQYF. CDR3 in DNA: TGTGCCAGCAGTGAAGCCATCCAAACGGAGACCCAGTACTTC.

V usage is TRBV28 and J usage is TRBJ2-3; D not resolved. The germline V gene has CDR1 MDHEN and CDR2 SYDVKM. The length of the CDR3 is 15 residues. V lost 2 bases, J lost 2 bases, and 11 bases lay in between. The CDR3 region has the DNA TGTGCCAGCAGTTTAGTTATTCCCCCCACAGATACGCAGTATTTT. This codes for CASSLVIPPTDTQYF.

V usage is TRBV5-1 and J usage is TRBJ1-2, with 8 bases identical to TRBD1. Germline-derived CDR1 and CDR2 are SGHRS and YFSETQ. The CDR3 is 14 residues long. With 0 bases clipped from V and 7 bases from J, the junction kept 5 bases outside the gene matches. This CDR3 reads CASSLAGQGGGYTF. The CDR3 DNA sequence: TGCGCCAGCAGCTTGGCCGGACAGGGAGGTGGCTACACCTTC.

The J gene is TRBJ1-2, the V gene TRBV20-1; perhaps TRBD1 as D (6 bases). Between the trimmed V and J ends, which lost 7 bases and 3 bases, there was a span of 12 bases. Per the germline V gene, CDR1 is DFQATT and CDR2 is SNEGSKA (reference sequence). The length of the CDR3 is 12 residues. The CDR3 DNA is TGCAGTGGGGGGGAGGGGGACTATGGCTACACCTTC. Translating it yields CSGGEGDYGYTF.

The CDR3: CASTRTQWTANEQYF. As DNA, the CDR3 is TGTGCCAGCACCAGAACCCAATGGACTGCCAACGAGCAGTACTTC. V and J are TRBV6-6 and TRBJ2-7; tentative D call: TRBD2 (5 bases). Germline loops: CDR1 MNHNY, CDR2 SVGAGI (reference sequence). The CDR3 has 15 amino acids. Deletions cut 7 bases from V and 5 bases from J, with 21 bases between.

The genes are TRBV6-6 and TRBJ1-1; the D is unclear. In germline, CDR1 is MNHNY, CDR2 SVGAGI (reference sequence). The germline V and J ends were trimmed by 0 bases and 3 bases, with 14 bases remaining between them. The CDR3 spans 16 residues. CDR3 loop: CASSYSSPGVDTEAFF. The CDR3 DNA reads as TGTGCCAGCAGTTACTCCTCCCCGGGCGTGGACACTGAAGCTTTCTTT.

This clonotype was seen only a few times. V gene TRBV12-3 or TRBV12-4 combines with J gene TRBJ2-5; perhaps TRBD2 as D (7 bases). The length of the CDR3 is 14 residues. The V end lost 8 bases, the J end lost 3 bases, and 16 bases lay between the germline ends. CDR3 sequence (DNA): TGTGCCAGCTGTAGGGAGGGGGTTGAAGAGACCCAGTACTTC. This translates into CASCREGVEETQYF.

This clonotype was recorded at least ten times. The rearrangement joins TRBV6-5 to TRBJ1-6; 7 positions agree with TRBD1. The CDR3 contains 16 residues. Trimming removed 0 bases from V and 7 bases from J; junction bases left unmatched: 6. The germline V gene has CDR1 MNHEY and CDR2 SVGAGI. The CDR3 here is CASSYSRIGGNSPLHF. The CDR3 DNA follows: TGTGCCAGCAGTTACTCGAGGATAGGGGGCAATTCACCCCTCCACTTT.